Following are 14 T cell receptor beta chains from one sample sequenced in a study of T cell repertoires in cytomegalovirus infection. Each CDR3 protein gets one entry after TCRdb re-called the reads with MiXCR. The sample has roughly 150,000 distinct CDR3 sequences, more than 30% seen once; the top ten hold roughly half. Their antigens remain unidentified. Sequences were derived from CD8+ T cells from cultured PBMCs, sampled from culture after CMV antigen stimulation. The receptors here all came from a human donor in good health (CMV status not recorded). Some clones in this sample may be carry-over from other donors' samples.

The chain uses TRBV6-7 and TRBJ2-1, with 7 nucleotides matching TRBD1. TRBV6-7 is an open reading frame whose function is uncertain. The ends lost 0 bases at V and 3 bases at J; junction bases unmatched: 8. The CDR3 contains 17 residues. The CDR3 bases are TGTGCCAGCAGTTACTCCACCTGGGCAGGGGGCTACAATGAGCAGTTCTTC. Residues: CASSYSTWAGGYNEQFF.

The J gene is TRBJ2-7, the V gene TRBV27; D is undetermined. Germline CDR1 is MNHEY and CDR2 is SMNVEV (reference sequence). CDR3 length: 14 residues. CDR3 coding DNA: TGTGTCGAACGCCGGGCCCCACCTCTCTACGAGCAGTACTTC. Protein product: CVERRAPPLYEQYF.

J is TRBJ1-2 and V is TRBV12-3 or TRBV12-4; 7 nucleotides match TRBD1. The CDR3 covers 14 residues. Trimming took 6 bases from V and 6 from J; bases not matched to a gene: 10. CDR3 DNA sequence: TGTGCCAGCAGATACCTAGACAGGGCCCATGGCTACACCTTC. Protein product: CASRYLDRAHGYTF.

The chain employs TRBV7-2 and TRBJ2-1, with unresolved D. Germline CDR1 and CDR2: SGHTA and FQGNSA. V was clipped by 4 bases and J by 2 bases, with 15 bases between them. The CDR3 contains 16 residues. CDR3 coding DNA: TGTGCCAGCAGCTATCTCTTGGCTCCTGCCTACAATGAGCAGTTCTTC. Amino acid sequence: CASSYLLAPAYNEQFF.

There are a few counts of this clonotype. The chain couples TRBV3-1 to TRBJ2-7, with 11 bases that match TRBD1. CDR3 length: 15 amino acids. Trimming removed 5 bases from V and 4 bases from J; junction bases left unmatched: 7. The germline V gene encodes CDR1 LGHDT and CDR2 YNNKEL (reference sequence). In DNA form, the CDR3 reads TGTGCCAGCAGCTCGTGGGGGACAGGGGGTTACGAGCAGTACTTC. It specifies CASSSWGTGGYEQYF.

As DNA, the CDR3 is TGTGCCAGCAAGGGGGATCCCTACGAGCAGTACTTC. Translated: CASKGDPYEQYF. This sequence joins TRBV6-5 and TRBJ2-7, with D possibly being TRBD1 (6 bases). Germline V gene sequence: CDR1 MNHEY, CDR2 SVGAGI. Trimming removed 7 bases from V and 2 bases from J, with 9 bases in between. The CDR3 consists of 12 residues.

V and J are TRBV29-1 and TRBJ2-7; D possibly corresponds to TRBD2 (5 bases). Germline V gene sequence: CDR1 SQVTM, CDR2 ANQGSEA. Deletions cut 7 bases from V and 3 bases from J, with 13 bases between. This CDR3 is built from 12 residues. As DNA, the CDR3 is TGCAGCGCTATAGAGGAGGACTACGAGCAGTACTTC. It specifies CSAIEEDYEQYF.

V usage is TRBV7-6 and J usage is TRBJ1-2; 9 bases are shared with TRBD1. This CDR3 comprises 15 residues. Germline V gives CDR1 SGHVS, CDR2 FNYEAQ. Unmatched junction bases numbered 11, after V lost 7 bases and J lost 5 bases. The CDR3 coding sequence is TGTGCCAGCATCACCGGGACAGGGAAGGTATATGGCTACACCTTC. Translated: CASITGTGKVYGYTF.

This clonotype was observed once. The chain combines TRBV10-3 with TRBJ2-3; tentatively, D is TRBD1 (6 bases). The CDR3 has 16 amino acids. V dropped 0 bases and J dropped 3 bases, with 13 bases sitting between them. Germline V lookup: CDR1 ENHRY, CDR2 SYGVKD. CDR3 nucleotide sequence: TGTGCCATCAGTGAGTCGGACAGAGGGCGAACAGATACGCAGTATTTT. Translation gives CAISESDRGRTDTQYF.

The chain recombines TRBV27 with TRBJ2-3; no firm D call. The CDR3 contains 14 residues. Looked up from germline, CDR1 is MNHEY and CDR2 is SMNVEV (reference sequence). Trimming took off 3 bases at V and 2 bases at J, with 9 bases between the two ends. The CDR3 spells CASSLGTYTDTQYF. The CDR3 bases are TGTGCCAGCAGTTTGGGAACGTACACAGATACGCAGTATTTT.

This clonotype was counted many times. The genes are TRBV27 and TRBJ2-7, with 8 bases identical to TRBD1. The V segment lost 0 bases and the J segment 4 bases; nucleotides outside the gene matches: 8. Germline V gives CDR1 MNHEY, CDR2 SMNVEV (reference sequence). CDR3 size: 16 residues. The CDR3 loop reads CASSLSQGAIKYEQYF. The CDR3 DNA reads TGTGCCAGCAGTTTATCTCAGGGGGCGATAAAATACGAGCAGTACTTC.

This clonotype was seen many times. The chain links TRBV6-2 or TRBV6-3 to TRBJ2-1; D tentatively reads TRBD1 or TRBD2 (5 bases each). The CDR3 has 16 residues. Germline-derived CDR1 and CDR2 are MNHEY and SVGEGT. V was clipped by 0 bases and J by 1 base, with 10 bases between them. The DNA for the CDR3 is TGTGCCAGCAGTTACTCGGGGGTAGCTTCCTACAATGAGCAGTTCTTC. The encoded protein is CASSYSGVASYNEQFF.

The CDR3: CASTLWGTNYGYTF. The CDR3, as DNA: TGTGCCAGCACCCTGTGGGGAACTAACTATGGCTACACCTTC. The chain has TRBV2 and TRBJ1-2; no firm D call. The CDR3 consists of 14 residues. Germline V gene sequence: CDR1 SNHLY, CDR2 FYNNEI. The V end was cut by 7 bases, the J end by 0 bases, with 12 bases between.

The chain recombines TRBV6-1 with TRBJ1-1; D might be TRBD1 (6 bases). Per germline, CDR1 MNHNS and CDR2 SASEGT. V gave up 5 bases and J gave up 8 bases, with 15 bases separating them. CDR3 length: 13 amino acids. As DNA, the CDR3 is TGTGCCAGCAGTTACGGGACAACTCGAGAAGCTTTCTTT. Translation: CASSYGTTREAFF.